This TCR beta chain was documented in a study of post-analysis software for immune sequencing data (dated by TCRdb to about 2015). With regard to the full study: Disease courses on record covered relapsing-remitting, secondary progressive and progressive-relapsing multiple sclerosis, though some patients had no subtype annotation. The multiple sclerosis patient repertoires were compared with more than 10 previously published healthy control repertoires from donors aged 6 to 25 years. A subset of samples was prepared in parallel using single-end sample barcoding, then pooled and co-amplified after Illumina adapter ligation. The study at large found these results: Direct clustering with F measure revealed strong co-clustering of samples prepared in the same batch, which led to a batch-effect correction. Significantly higher frequencies in patients than in controls were found for five or six TRBV segments, including TRBV5-6, TRBV5-1 and TRBV20-1. Significantly lower normalized Chao1 diversity was found in multiple sclerosis patients than in controls, suggesting substantial peripheral T-cell clonal expansion. The control group was slightly older than the multiple sclerosis patient group.

The receptor library was made with PCR. Instrument on record: Illumina HiSeq 2500. Unique molecular identifiers were incorporated into TCR beta cDNA libraries to reduce PCR and sequencing biases. Approximately 500,000 cDNA molecules were obtained for every 1 to 10 million input T cells, so each molecule roughly corresponded to one T cell. The patient libraries were prepared and sequenced using the same protocol as the earlier healthy control dataset. Samples belonging to the same batch were prepared together, multiplexed and sequenced on a shared HiSeq lane. The authors processed their data as follows. Raw barcoded reads were processed with MIGEC, discarding single-read molecular identifier groups before consensus assembly and CDR3 extraction. VDJtools was used for post-analysis of the clonotype tables, and diversity was normalized by down-sampling every dataset to the size of the smallest sample. Repertoire overlap clustering matched CDR3 amino acid but not nucleotide sequences to correct batch-related cross-sample contamination. TCRdb passed the public sequencing reads through fastp at Q25 and MiXCR, retaining productive beta sequences. Every CDR3 protein is listed once, alongside the most common genes and DNA of its rows. TCRdb's processing, not the authors', yielded these V and J calls. The sample profile shows around 700,000 distinct CDR3 sequences; more than 50% of them were found once. Together, the top ten hold about 11% of the sample.

To demonstrate the VDJtools post-analysis software, TCR beta repertoires were profiled from the peripheral blood of over ten young patients with multiple sclerosis. The multiple sclerosis patients were children and adolescents between roughly 6 and 16 years of age. This clonotype was observed a single time. The antigen it recognizes is unknown. Base quality data are lacking; no much larger clone is found one base away. Sequences KGHSH (CDR1) and LQKENI (CDR2) are obtained from the germline V gene. V gives up 3 bases and J gives up 5 bases, and the segment between their germline ends measures 14 bases. From the cysteine up to the phenylalanine, the CDR3 has a length of 15 residues. The entry retains the CDR3 DNA only, 45 bases that are in frame from base 1.

This sequence was found in a girl aged 2 to 9 with multiple sclerosis. Material for sequencing was blood. The rearranged chain carries TRBV18 and TRBJ2-1; a tentative D match to TRBD1 spans 5 bases. The CDR3 reads as follows: CASSPQEGAHNEQFF. The DNA reads TGTGCCAGCTCACCCCAAGAAGGGGCACACAATGAGCAGTTCTTC.